Below are 5 T cell receptor beta chains sequenced from a single sample in a study of metastatic and nonmetastatic thyroid tumors. TCRdb reassembled clones from the PCR reads with MiXCR. The repertoire includes tens of thousands of clones, over 15% of them detected once, and under 12% sits in the top ten. No patient had received any treatment before thyroid surgery. Sequenced sample: blood. The receptors here all came from a female donor with papillary thyroid cancer or a benign thyroid nodule (not recorded which). Some clones in this sample may be carry-over from other donors' samples.

This rearrangement joins TRBV2 to TRBJ2-5, with 11 nucleotides matching TRBD2. CDR1 is SNHLY and CDR2 is FYNNEI in the germline V gene. The ends lost 6 bases at V and 4 bases at J; junction bases unmatched: 7. There are 15 residues in the CDR3. DNA of the CDR3: TGTGCCAGCAGCCCAACTAGCGGGAGAACAGAGACCCAGTACTTC. It specifies CASSPTSGRTETQYF.

This clone has just a few counts. The CDR3 DNA sequence: TGTGCCAGCCTTAGTCGGTCTGGAAACACCATATATTTT. It encodes CASLSRSGNTIYF. The rearrangement joins TRBV6-1 to TRBJ1-3; no clear D gene. Trimming shortened V by 8 bases and J by 1 base, and 9 bases separated the two germline ends. Germline loops: CDR1 MNHNS, CDR2 SASEGT. The CDR3 runs 13 residues.

The chain combines TRBV5-1 with TRBJ2-3; D gene uncertain. There are 16 residues in the CDR3. The germline CDR1 and CDR2 sequences are SGHRS and YFSETQ. V was shortened by 0 bases and J by 2 bases, with 13 bases between the two germline ends. The CDR3 spells CASSLVGDDITDTQYF. The CDR3, as DNA: TGCGCCAGCAGCTTGGTTGGCGACGACATCACAGATACGCAGTATTTT.

This clone was counted ten times or more. The chain links TRBV11-2 to TRBJ2-5; 8 nucleotides line up with TRBD2. The germline gives CDR1 SGHAT, CDR2 FQNNGV. The junction had 0 bases not matched to a gene; V was cut back by 1 base and J by 2 bases. The CDR3 length is 14 residues. The CDR3 DNA sequence: TGTGCCAGCAGCTTAGCGGGGGGGCAAGAGACCCAGTACTTC. Encoded protein: CASSLAGGQETQYF.

Many counts were recorded for this clone. V is TRBV6-1 and J is TRBJ2-4, with D unclear. Germline lookup yields CDR1 MNHNS and CDR2 SASEGT. CDR3 length equals 17 residues. The V gene lost 7 bases and the J gene lost 1 base, with 20 bases spanning the gap. The CDR3 loop reads CASTVLKGRVAKNIQYF. The CDR3 coding sequence is TGTGCCAGCACCGTCCTAAAGGGTAGGGTTGCCAAAAACATTCAGTACTTC.